Listed below are T cell receptor beta chains from one sample, sequenced in a study of shared clonotypes between healthy human individuals. The method was immunoSEQ multiplex PCR; TCRdb's version includes in-frame clones alone and lacks a portion of them. The sample includes about 2 million clones, 95% of them seen just once. Input material: naive CD4+ T cells sorted from blood. The receptors originated from a man aged 18 to 29 in good health. Each CDR3 is given with its conserved first and last residue. The order of the fields is D gene, V gene, clone size, J gene, CDR3 protein, CDR3 DNA. The D gene is left open where the match is weak. Expanded clones are given a class, and other clones once, few, many or no size at all.

TRBD1	TRBV30	NA	TRBJ1-4	CAWTHKGQSEKLFF	TGTGCCTGGACCCATAAGGGACAGTCTGAAAAACTGTTTTTT
TRBD2	TRBV30	NA	TRBJ2-7	CAWSARRTSGGADEQYF	TGTGCCTGGAGTGCACGACGGACTAGCGGGGGGGCGGACGAGCAGTACTTC
NA	TRBV5-6	once	TRBJ2-7	CASSLRGLQGYEQYF	TGTGCCAGCTCCCTTAGGGGATTACAGGGATACGAGCAGTACTTC
NA	TRBV5-6	NA	TRBJ2-7	CASSLTSYEQYF	TGTGCCAGCAGCTTAACCTCCTACGAGCAGTACTTC
NA	TRBV7-2	NA	TRBJ1-2	CASSPTPGAGYTF	TGTGCCAGCAGCCCTACACCGGGAGCTGGCTACACCTTC
NA	TRBV4-2	NA	TRBJ1-1	CASSQEFGGIVHTEAFF	TGTGCCAGCAGCCAAGAATTCGGGGGTATTGTTCACACTGAAGCTTTCTTT
NA	TRBV7-9	NA	TRBJ1-6	CASSLAGANSPLHF	TGTGCCAGCAGCTTAGCAGGGGCTAATTCACCCCTCCACTTT
NA	TRBV5-6	NA	TRBJ1-1	CASSSHTRGNTEAFF	TGTGCCAGCAGCTCTCACACCAGGGGGAACACTGAAGCTTTCTTT
NA	TRBV23-1	few	TRBJ1-1	CASRRLVNTEAFF	TGCGCCAGCAGAAGACTGGTGAACACTGAAGCTTTCTTT
TRBD1	TRBV10-3	NA	TRBJ2-1	CAIGAGQGSTWPTYNEQFF	TGTGCCATCGGAGCGGGACAGGGGTCAACCTGGCCTACCTACAATGAGCAGTTCTTC
NA	TRBV5-1	NA	TRBJ2-2	CASSFTGTYTGELFF	TGCGCCAGCAGCTTTACCGGGACTTACACCGGGGAGCTGTTTTTT
NA	TRBV10-3	NA	TRBJ1-5	CAISESDLQPQHF	TGTGCCATCAGTGAGTCCGACCTACAGCCCCAGCATTTT
TRBD2	TRBV10-2	NA	TRBJ2-4	CASSDASRGGAKNIQYF	TGCGCCAGCAGTGACGCCTCCCGGGGGGGAGCCAAAAACATTCAGTACTTC
NA	TRBV7-3	few	TRBJ2-3	CASSPGPTDTQYF	TGTGCCAGCAGCCCGGGTCCCACAGATACGCAGTATTTT
NA	TRBV7-2	NA	TRBJ2-3	CASSPGTGDTQYF	TGTGCCAGCAGCCCCGGGACGGGAGATACGCAGTATTTT
TRBD2	TRBV28	once	TRBJ2-7	CASSLMGTSDYEQYF	TGTGCCAGCAGTTTAATGGGGACTAGCGATTACGAGCAGTACTTC
TRBD1	TRBV28	NA	TRBJ1-5	CASKPGTGVLPQHF	TGTGCCAGCAAACCCGGGACAGGGGTCTTGCCCCAGCATTTT
TRBD2	TRBV10-2	NA	TRBJ2-1	CASSELAGGKYNEQFF	TGCGCCAGCAGTGAATTAGCGGGAGGCAAGTACAATGAGCAGTTCTTC
NA	TRBV30	NA	TRBJ1-5	CAWSLSSSNQPQHF	TGTGCCTGGAGTCTAAGCAGTAGCAATCAGCCCCAGCATTTT
TRBD2	TRBV7-9	NA	TRBJ2-3	CASSYLAGGSDTQYF	TGTGCCAGCAGTTATCTAGCGGGGGGATCAGATACGCAGTATTTT
NA	TRBV7-6	NA	TRBJ1-2	CASSLGGTVNYGYTF	TGTGCCAGCAGCTTAGGCGGGACCGTTAACTATGGCTACACCTTC
NA	TRBV5-6	NA	TRBJ2-1	CASSFKQDPLTNNNEQFF	TGTGCCAGCAGCTTTAAACAGGATCCACTAACCAACAACAATGAGCAGTTCTTC
NA	TRBV10-2	NA	TRBJ1-5	CASTGGRGQPQHF	TGCGCCAGCACGGGAGGGAGGGGTCAGCCCCAGCATTTT
NA	TRBV18	NA	TRBJ2-3	CASSPGALLEDTQYF	TGTGCCAGCTCACCAGGAGCGCTCCTCGAGGATACGCAGTATTTT
TRBD2	TRBV6-5	NA	TRBJ2-4	CASRPGGLAKNIQYF	TGTGCCAGCAGGCCGGGGGGGTTAGCCAAAAACATTCAGTACTTC
NA	TRBV5-1	NA	TRBJ2-1	CATAGQPSYNEQFF	TGCGCTACCGCAGGGCAACCCTCCTACAATGAGCAGTTCTTC
NA	TRBV2	NA	TRBJ2-2	CASRQGLHTGELFF	TGTGCCAGCAGACAGGGTTTGCACACCGGGGAGCTGTTTTTT
NA	TRBV5-1	NA	TRBJ2-2	CASSLGTTNTGELFF	TGCGCCAGCAGCTTGGGGACAACGAACACCGGGGAGCTGTTTTTT